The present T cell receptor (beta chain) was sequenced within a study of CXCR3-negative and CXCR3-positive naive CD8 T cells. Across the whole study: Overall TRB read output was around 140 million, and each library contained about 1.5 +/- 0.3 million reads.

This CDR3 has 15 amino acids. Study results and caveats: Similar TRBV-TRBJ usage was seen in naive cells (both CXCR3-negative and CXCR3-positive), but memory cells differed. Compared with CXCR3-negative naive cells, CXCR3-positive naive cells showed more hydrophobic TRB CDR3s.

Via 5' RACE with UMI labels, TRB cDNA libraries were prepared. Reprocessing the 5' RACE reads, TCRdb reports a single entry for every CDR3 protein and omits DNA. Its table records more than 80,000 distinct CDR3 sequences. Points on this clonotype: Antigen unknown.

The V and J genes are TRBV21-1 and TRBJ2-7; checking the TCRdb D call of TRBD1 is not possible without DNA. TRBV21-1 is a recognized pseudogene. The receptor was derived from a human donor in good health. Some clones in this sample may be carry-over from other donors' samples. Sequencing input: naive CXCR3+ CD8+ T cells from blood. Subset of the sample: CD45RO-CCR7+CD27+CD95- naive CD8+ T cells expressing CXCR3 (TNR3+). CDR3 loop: CASSMLRGALYEQYF.